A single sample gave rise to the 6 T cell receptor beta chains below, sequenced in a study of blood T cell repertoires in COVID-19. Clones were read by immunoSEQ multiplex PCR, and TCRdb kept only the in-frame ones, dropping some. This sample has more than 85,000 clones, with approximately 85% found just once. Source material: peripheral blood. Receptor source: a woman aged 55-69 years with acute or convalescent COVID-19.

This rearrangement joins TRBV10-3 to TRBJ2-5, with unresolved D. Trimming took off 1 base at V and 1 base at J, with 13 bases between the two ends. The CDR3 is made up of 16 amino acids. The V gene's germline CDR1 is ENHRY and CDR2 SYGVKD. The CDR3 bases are TGTGCCATCAGTGAGTATCACCCGATGAGCCAAGAGACCCAGTACTTC. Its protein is CAISEYHPMSQETQYF.

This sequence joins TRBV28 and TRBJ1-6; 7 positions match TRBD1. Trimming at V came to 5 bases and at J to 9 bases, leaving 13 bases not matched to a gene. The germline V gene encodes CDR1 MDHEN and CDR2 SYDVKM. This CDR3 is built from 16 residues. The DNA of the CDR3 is TGTGCCAGCAGTCCTTCCTCCGGGACAGAAGGTTCACCCCTCCACTTT. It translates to CASSPSSGTEGSPLHF.

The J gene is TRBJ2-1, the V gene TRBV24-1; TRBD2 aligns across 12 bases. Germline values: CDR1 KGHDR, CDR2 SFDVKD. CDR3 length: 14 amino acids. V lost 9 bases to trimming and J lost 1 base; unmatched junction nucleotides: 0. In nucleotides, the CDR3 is TGTGCCACCGGACTAGCGGGGTCCTACAATGAGCAGTTCTTC. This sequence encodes CATGLAGSYNEQFF.

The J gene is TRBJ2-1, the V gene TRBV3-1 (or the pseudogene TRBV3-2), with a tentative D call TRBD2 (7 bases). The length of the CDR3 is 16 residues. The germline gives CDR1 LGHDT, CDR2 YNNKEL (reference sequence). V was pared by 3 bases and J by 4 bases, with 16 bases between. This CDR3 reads CASSHTFGGRYNEQFF. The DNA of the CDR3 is TGTGCCAGCAGCCACACTTTCGGGGGGCGGTACAATGAGCAGTTCTTC.

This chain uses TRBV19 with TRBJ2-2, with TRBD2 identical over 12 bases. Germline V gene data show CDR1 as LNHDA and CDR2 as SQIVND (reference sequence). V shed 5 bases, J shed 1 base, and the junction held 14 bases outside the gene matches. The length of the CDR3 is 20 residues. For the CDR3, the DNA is TGTGCCAGTAGTTCCCTCCGGGCCGGACTAGCGGGGCAGAACACCGGGGAGCTGTTTTTT. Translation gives CASSSLRAGLAGQNTGELFF.

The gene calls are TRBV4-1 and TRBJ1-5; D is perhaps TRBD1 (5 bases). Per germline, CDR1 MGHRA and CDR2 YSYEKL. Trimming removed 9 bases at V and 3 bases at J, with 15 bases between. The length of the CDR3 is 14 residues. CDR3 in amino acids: CASSRSGDNQPQHF. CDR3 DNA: TGCGCCAGTTCCCGCTCGGGGGACAATCAGCCCCAGCATTTT.